Following are 27 T cell receptor beta chains from one sample sequenced in a study of response to subunit inactivated influenza vaccine. TCRdb processed the RT-PCR reads anew with MiXCR; each CDR3 protein has one entry. Of about 500,000 distinct CDR3 sequences in the sample, roughly 13% were seen once. The specimen comprised PBMCs from blood, sampled roughly 46 days after vaccination. These TCRs come from a man aged 50 or older who received an inactivated influenza vaccine.

The V call is TRBV5-1, the J call TRBJ2-5; 7 bases are shared with TRBD2. Germline V gives CDR1 SGHRS, CDR2 YFSETQ. The CDR3 sequence is 14 residues long. V lost 4 bases, J lost 3 bases, and 6 bases stayed unmatched. The CDR3 coding sequence is TGCGCCAGCAGCAGGGTAGCGGGTGAAGAGACCCAGTACTTC. The encoded protein is CASSRVAGEETQYF.

V is TRBV12-3 or TRBV12-4 and J is TRBJ2-1, with D perhaps TRBD1 (6 bases). Trimming shortened V by 6 bases and J by 5 bases, and 8 bases separated the two germline ends. The CDR3 is made up of 12 amino acids. Written as DNA, the CDR3 is TGTGCCAGCAGAAGGACAGACAATGAGCAGTTCTTC. Its protein is CASRRTDNEQFF.

The CDR3 region has the DNA TGCGCCAGCAGCCAAGGCCCCCAGGGAACTCGTGAAAATTCACCCCTCCACTTT. Its protein product is CASSQGPQGTRENSPLHF. The chain carries TRBV4-1 and TRBJ1-6; D is possibly TRBD1 (5 bases). Trimming pared 1 base from V and 7 bases from J, leaving 20 bases between. Germline assignment: CDR1 MGHRA and CDR2 YSYEKL. This CDR3 spans 18 amino acids.

This clonotype has more than one count but fewer than ten. The chain is built from TRBV6-2 or TRBV6-3 and TRBJ2-2, with D uncertain. The CDR3 spans 11 residues. Germline V lookup: CDR1 MNHEY, CDR2 SVGEGT. Trimming removed 7 bases from V and 4 bases from J, with 4 bases in between. CDR3 amino acids: CASKGTGELFF. In nucleotides, the CDR3 is TGTGCCAGCAAGGGCACCGGGGAGCTGTTTTTT.

For the CDR3, the DNA is TGTGCCATCAGTGAGTCGGGGACAGGGGACTACGAGCAGTACTTC. Translating it yields CAISESGTGDYEQYF. The gene calls are TRBV10-3 and TRBJ2-7; 10 nucleotides agree with TRBD1. This CDR3 has 15 residues. The V and J ends lost 0 bases and 3 bases, in that order; junction bases with no gene match: 2. Germline lookup yields CDR1 ENHRY and CDR2 SYGVKD.

This clonotype was seen a handful of times. The CDR3 is CASSSGRYTEAFF. The CDR3 DNA sequence: TGCGCCAGCAGCTCGGGACGGTACACTGAAGCTTTCTTT. V usage is TRBV5-1 and J usage is TRBJ1-1; D is perhaps TRBD1 (5 bases). Germline CDR1 and CDR2: SGHRS and YFSETQ. The CDR3 is 13 residues long. V was pared by 3 bases and J by 3 bases, with 9 bases between. The full variable domain, completed using reference TRBV5-1 and TRBJ1-1, is KAGVTQTPRYLIKTRGQQVTLSCSPISGHRSVSWYQQTPGQGLQFLFEYFSETQRNKGNFPGRFSGRQFSNSRSEMNVSTLELGDSALYLCASSSGRYTEAFFGQGTRLTVV.

This clonotype has only a few counts. The chain joins TRBV12-3 or TRBV12-4 to TRBJ1-1; TRBD1 aligns across 8 bases. The J segment lost 2 bases and the V segment lost 0 bases, leaving 2 bases of the junction unmatched. The CDR3 has 15 residues. The CDR3 loop is CASSLAGQVNTEAFF. The CDR3 DNA is TGTGCCAGCAGTTTAGCGGGACAGGTCAACACTGAAGCTTTCTTT.

This clonotype showed up many times. The CDR3 is CASSAHNQPQHF. The CDR3 nucleotides read TGTGCCAGCAGCGCCCATAATCAGCCCCAGCATTTT. The chain joins TRBV11-2 to TRBJ1-5; D not certain. Trimming pared 5 bases from V and 4 bases from J, leaving 6 bases between. The length of the CDR3 is 12 residues. Germline V gene sequence: CDR1 SGHAT, CDR2 FQNNGV.

The chain combines TRBV12-3 or TRBV12-4 with TRBJ2-3; 7 positions match TRBD2. This CDR3 is 15 amino acids long. V was clipped by 0 bases and J by 4 bases; unmatched bases: 4. Written as DNA, the CDR3 is TGTGCCAGCAGTTTAGCTCGACTAGCTGCAGATACGCAGTATTTT. This translates into CASSLARLAADTQYF.

This clonotype was observed a few times. The chain carries TRBV4-2 and TRBJ1-2; D possibly corresponds to TRBD1 (6 bases). The CDR3 covers 15 residues. V lost 1 base, J lost 6 bases, and 15 bases lay in between. Germline values: CDR1 LGHNA, CDR2 YNFKEQ. CDR3 sequence: CASSQAPTGFDGYTF. CDR3 nucleotide sequence: TGTGCCAGCAGCCAAGCCCCTACAGGGTTTGATGGCTACACCTTC.

This clonotype was detected a few times. The V and J genes are TRBV11-1 and TRBJ2-3; 11 nucleotides line up with TRBD2. Germline V gene data show CDR1 as SGHAT and CDR2 as FQDESV (reference sequence). This CDR3 is built from 19 residues. Trimming cost V 1 base and J 3 bases; bases outside gene matches: 12. The CDR3 loop reads CASSLGPHEGLAVTDTQYF. The CDR3 nucleotides are TGTGCCAGCAGCTTAGGGCCACATGAGGGACTAGCGGTGACAGATACGCAGTATTTT.

The V call is TRBV12-3 or TRBV12-4, the J call TRBJ1-3, with D unresolved. The CDR3 loop spans 15 amino acids. V was trimmed by 3 bases and J by 0 bases, leaving 9 bases between them. DNA of the CDR3: TGTGCCAGCAGTTTTTGGCAGCTCTCTGGAAACACCATATATTTT. Translated, it gives CASSFWQLSGNTIYF.

In its sample, this clonotype was seen many times. The chain carries TRBV7-2 and TRBJ2-7; possible D gene TRBD1, 5 bases. Germline V gives CDR1 SGHTA, CDR2 FQGNSA. This CDR3 has 14 residues. The germline V and J ends were trimmed by 5 bases and 5 bases, with 16 bases remaining between them. The CDR3 nucleotides are TGTGCCAGCAGCCCCCCAGGCAGGGCAAACGAGCAGTACTTC. Its translation is CASSPPGRANEQYF. Full variable domain (outside the CDR3, taken from reference TRBV7-2 and TRBJ2-7): GAGVSQSPSNKVTEKGKDVELRCDPISGHTALYWYRQSLGQGLEFLIYFQGNSAPDKSGLPSDRFSAERTGGSVSTLTIQRTQQEDSAVYLCASSPPGRANEQYFGPGTRLTVT.

Comments on this clonotype: One end of the junction fails to match germline, which may point to a read error. This sequence joins TRBV7-7 and TRBJ2-1; D tentatively reads TRBD1 or TRBD2 (6 bases each). The germline V gene encodes CDR1 SSHAT and CDR2 FNYEAQ (reference sequence). This CDR3 spans 15 amino acids. The CDR3 protein is CASSDLGGRYNEQFF. CDR3 sequence (DNA): TGTGCTAGCAGCGACCTGGGGGGCCGATACAATGAGCAGTTCTTC.

This clonotype turned up a few times. The genes are TRBV3-1 and TRBJ1-1; the D gene is possibly TRBD1 (6 bases). The CDR3 extends over 15 amino acids. Germline loops: CDR1 LGHDT, CDR2 YNNKEL (reference sequence). Trimming stripped 1 base from V and 6 bases from J, with 15 bases between. The CDR3 protein is CASSQGGATFAEAFF. CDR3 DNA: TGTGCCAGCAGCCAAGGGGGGGCTACGTTCGCTGAAGCTTTCTTT.

V and J are TRBV28 and TRBJ2-5; TRBD2 agrees at 14 bases. Looked up from germline, CDR1 is MDHEN and CDR2 is SYDVKM. The V and J ends lost 5 bases and 2 bases, in that order; junction bases with no gene match: 7. The CDR3 totals 17 residues. Here the CDR3 reads CASSTGLAGVLQETQYF. CDR3 bases: TGTGCCAGCAGTACGGGACTAGCGGGAGTTCTGCAAGAGACCCAGTACTTC. Drawing the rest from reference TRBV28 and TRBJ2-5, the complete variable domain is DVKVTQSSRYLVKRTGEKVFLECVQDMDHENMFWYRQDPGLGLRLIYFSYDVKMKEKGDIPEGYSVSREKKERFSLILESASTNQTSMYLCASSTGLAGVLQETQYFGPGTRLLVL.

The table lists this clonotype with a few counts. The chain links TRBV6-5 to TRBJ2-5; possible D gene TRBD1, 6 bases. V lost 1 base to trimming and J lost 5 bases, with 14 bases between them. In germline, CDR1 is MNHEY, CDR2 SVGAGI. CDR3 size: 15 residues. CDR3 sequence (DNA): TGTGCCAGCAGTTACTTTCAGGGGTTGGAGGAGACCCAGTACTTC. Its translation is CASSYFQGLEETQYF.

The J gene is TRBJ2-2, the V gene TRBV11-2; no reliable D call. Looked up from germline, CDR1 is SGHAT and CDR2 is FQNNGV. V shed 6 bases and J shed 5 bases, with 10 bases lying between them. There are 13 residues in the CDR3. The CDR3 reads CASSAYGTGELFF. The CDR3 DNA follows: TGTGCCAGCAGTGCCTACGGGACCGGGGAGCTGTTTTTT. The full variable domain, in which reference TRBV11-2 and TRBJ2-2 provide the parts outside the CDR3, is EAGVAQSPRYKIIEKRQSVAFWCNPISGHATLYWYQQILGQGPKLLIQFQNNGVVDDSQLPKDRFSAERLKGVDSTLKIQPAKLEDSAVYLCASSAYGTGELFFGEGSRLTVL.

The chain couples TRBV20-1 to TRBJ1-1; 8 positions agree with TRBD1. The junction had 4 bases not matched to a gene; V was cut back by 2 bases and J by 2 bases. This CDR3 spans 14 amino acids. In germline, CDR1 is DFQATT, CDR2 SNEGSKA (reference sequence). CDR3 DNA: TGCAGTGCTAGACAGGGGGCTGGTAACACTGAAGCTTTCTTT. Translating gives CSARQGAGNTEAFF.

This clonotype was counted at least ten times. The CDR3 sequence is CASSLEPGQGSNSPLHF. DNA of the CDR3: TGCGCCAGCAGCTTGGAACCGGGACAGGGGTCTAATTCACCCCTCCACTTT. The chain uses TRBV5-1 and TRBJ1-6; TRBD1 aligns across 10 bases. The V and J ends lost 0 bases and 6 bases, in that order; junction bases with no gene match: 6. Germline lookup yields CDR1 SGHRS and CDR2 YFSETQ. This CDR3 spans 17 amino acids.

This clonotype was counted a few times. The rearrangement uses TRBV6-5 and TRBJ1-2, with 7 bases that match TRBD1. V was pared by 2 bases and J by 4 bases, with 7 bases of the junction left unmatched. Germline V gene lookup returns CDR1 MNHEY and CDR2 SVGAGI. The CDR3 has 15 residues. The CDR3 DNA reads as TGTGCCAGCAGTTACGGGCGACAGGGAACCTATGGCTACACCTTC. Translation: CASSYGRQGTYGYTF.

The CDR3 here is CASSGGDTGELFF. CDR3 sequence (DNA): TGTGCCAGCAGCGGGGGGGACACCGGGGAGCTGTTTTTT. The chain joins TRBV6-1 to TRBJ2-2, with 8 nucleotides matching TRBD2. Losses at the gene ends were 6 bases for V and 3 bases for J; bases not matched to a gene: 0. The CDR3 totals 13 residues. Per germline, CDR1 MNHNS and CDR2 SASEGT.

In its sample, this clonotype was seen a few times. The rearrangement joins TRBV20-1 to TRBJ1-2; D not certain. V dropped 3 bases and J dropped 9 bases, with 17 bases sitting between them. Germline loops: CDR1 DFQATT, CDR2 SNEGSKA (reference sequence). CDR3 length equals 13 residues. The CDR3: CSASEEGSWRYTF. In DNA, the CDR3 is TGCAGTGCTAGCGAGGAGGGTAGTTGGCGCTACACCTTC.

The J gene is TRBJ1-3, the V gene TRBV12-3 or TRBV12-4; D is unresolved. Trimming stripped 3 bases from V and 1 base from J, with 7 bases between. This CDR3 region has 14 residues. The CDR3 loop reads CASSLSLSGNTIYF. CDR3 bases: TGTGCCAGCAGTTTGAGCCTATCTGGAAACACCATATATTTT.

This chain uses TRBV7-8 with TRBJ2-7; the D is unclear. CDR3 length: 14 amino acids. The germline CDR1 and CDR2 sequences are SGHVS and FQNEAQ. V lost 2 bases, J lost 5 bases, and 13 bases lay in between. In DNA form, the CDR3 reads TGTGCCAGCAGCTTAAGCCGGCCCGGCGACGAGCAGTACTTC. It is translated as CASSLSRPGDEQYF.

This clonotype has ten or more counts. The CDR3 region is CSARDWLPEGARGTQYF. The CDR3 DNA sequence: TGCAGTGCTAGAGATTGGTTGCCGGAAGGGGCCCGAGGTACGCAGTATTTT. The chain is built from TRBV20-1 and TRBJ2-3; a weak D match, TRBD1 (5 bases). The V and J ends lost 0 bases and 8 bases respectively, with 24 bases between them. The CDR3 runs to 17 residues. Per germline, CDR1 DFQATT and CDR2 SNEGSKA (reference sequence).

This clonotype was recorded at least ten times. The chain carries TRBV12-3 or TRBV12-4 and TRBJ1-2; D uncertain. This CDR3 spans 11 amino acids. V lost 0 bases and J 8 bases, leaving 4 bases between the germline ends. Written as DNA, the CDR3 is TGTGCCAGCAGTTTAGCGGGGGGCTACACCTTC. It translates to CASSLAGGYTF.